This T cell receptor beta chain came from a study of T cell changes during pregnancy in multiple sclerosis. Germline V gene sequence: CDR1 KGHSH, CDR2 LQKENI. The CDR3 length is 14 residues. The V segment lost 2 bases and the J segment 6 bases; nucleotides outside the gene matches: 7. Data came from immunoSEQ multiplex PCR; TCRdb stores just in-frame clones and leaves some out. Seen here are approximately 59,000 clones, just under 95% observed once, and the top ten hold approximately 0.35%. The TCR was taken from a female donor with multiple sclerosis, enrolled in a pregnancy study. The chain recombines TRBV18 with TRBJ2-7, with 7 bases lining up with TRBD1. Sequenced here: CD4+ T cells from peripheral blood mononuclear cells, sampled before pregnancy. The CDR3 loop is CASSPIGRGTEQYF. Written as DNA, the CDR3 is TGTGCCAGCTCACCAATCGGCAGGGGGACCGAGCAGTACTTC.